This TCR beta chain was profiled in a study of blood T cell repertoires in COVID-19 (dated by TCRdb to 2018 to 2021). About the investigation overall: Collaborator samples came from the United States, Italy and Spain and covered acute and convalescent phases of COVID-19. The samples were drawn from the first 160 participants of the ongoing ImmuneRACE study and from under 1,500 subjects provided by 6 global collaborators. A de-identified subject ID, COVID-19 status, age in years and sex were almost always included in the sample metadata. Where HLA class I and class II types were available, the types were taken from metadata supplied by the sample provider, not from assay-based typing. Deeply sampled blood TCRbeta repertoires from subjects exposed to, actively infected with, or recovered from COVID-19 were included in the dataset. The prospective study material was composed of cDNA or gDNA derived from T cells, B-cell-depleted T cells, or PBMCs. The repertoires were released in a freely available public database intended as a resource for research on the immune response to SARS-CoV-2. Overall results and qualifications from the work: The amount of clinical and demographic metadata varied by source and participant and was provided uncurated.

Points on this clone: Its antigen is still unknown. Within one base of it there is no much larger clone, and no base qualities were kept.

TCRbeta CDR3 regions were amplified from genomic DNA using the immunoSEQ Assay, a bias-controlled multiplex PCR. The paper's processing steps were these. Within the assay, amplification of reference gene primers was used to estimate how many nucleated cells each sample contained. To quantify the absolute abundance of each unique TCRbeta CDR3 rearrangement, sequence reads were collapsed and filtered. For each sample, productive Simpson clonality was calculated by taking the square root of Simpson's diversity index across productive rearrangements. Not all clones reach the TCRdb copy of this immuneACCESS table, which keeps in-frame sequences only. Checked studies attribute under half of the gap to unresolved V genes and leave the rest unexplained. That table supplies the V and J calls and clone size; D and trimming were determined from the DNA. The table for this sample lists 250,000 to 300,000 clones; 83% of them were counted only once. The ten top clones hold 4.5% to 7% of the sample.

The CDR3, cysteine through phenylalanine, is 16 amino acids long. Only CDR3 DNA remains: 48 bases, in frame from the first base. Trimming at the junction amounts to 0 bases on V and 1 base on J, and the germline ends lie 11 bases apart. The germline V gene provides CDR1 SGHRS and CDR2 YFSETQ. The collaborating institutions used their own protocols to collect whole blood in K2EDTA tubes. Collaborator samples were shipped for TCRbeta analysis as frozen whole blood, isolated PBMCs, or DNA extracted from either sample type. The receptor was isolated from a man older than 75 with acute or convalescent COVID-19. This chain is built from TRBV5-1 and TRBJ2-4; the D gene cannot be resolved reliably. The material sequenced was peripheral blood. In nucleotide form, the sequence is TGCGCCAGCAGCTTGGACCGCCCCGGGGCCAAAAACATTCAGTACTTC. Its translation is CASSLDRPGAKNIQYF.